A single TCR beta chain is shown here with its context. Its target is unknown. Sequencing was performed with immunoSEQ multiplex PCR; in TCRdb, only in-frame clones are kept and a portion is missing. The table has more than 80,000 clones, about 90% seen once; the top ten hold about 9%. This entry comes from a study of OX40 agonist ivuxolimab in advanced cancers. Study observations and caveats: By week 6 at 0.1 to 3.0 mg/kg, blood CD4+ and CD8+ T cells had expanded clonally.

The sequencing here drew on CD4+ or CD8+ T cells sorted from blood, taken in a trial of the OX40 agonist ivuxolimab. This clonotype originated in an adult with an advanced solid tumor such as melanoma, head and neck, liver or kidney cancer.

CDR3 region: CSVEDLRKTGGYTF. The CDR3 region has the DNA TGCAGCGTTGAAGATTTAAGGAAAACGGGTGGCTACACCTTC. The chain is built from TRBV29-1 and TRBJ1-2, with D unresolved. The V gene's germline CDR1 is SQVTM and CDR2 ANQGSEA. Trimming cost V 0 bases and J 7 bases, with 15 bases left between them. The CDR3 is 14 amino acids.